A single sample gave rise to the 13 T cell receptor beta chains below, sequenced in a study of T cell responses to AZD1222 COVID-19 vaccine. The assay was immunoSEQ multiplex PCR, and TCRdb's table has in-frame clones only and misses some. Among under 150,000 clones listed, about 89% were seen once. Sequences were derived from peripheral blood, sampled on day 0 of AZD1222 vaccination. These TCRs come from an adult in good health.

This sequence joins TRBV7-2 and TRBJ1-2; D is uncertain. The ends were cut back, 0 bases at V and 0 bases at J, with 8 bases in the middle. CDR1 and CDR2 (germline): SGHTA, FQGNSA. CDR3 length: 15 residues. The CDR3 nucleotides read TGTGCCAGCAGCTTAGCTAGGGCGACTAACTATGGCTACACCTTC. This translates into CASSLARATNYGYTF.

The V gene is TRBV6-5, the J gene TRBJ2-5; D is ambiguous. The CDR3 length is 13 residues. Per the germline V gene, CDR1 is MNHEY and CDR2 is SVGAGI. With 4 bases removed from V and 1 base from J, the gap between germline ends came to 7 bases. The CDR3 loop reads CASSLGSQETQYF. In nucleotides, the CDR3 is TGTGCCAGCAGTTTGGGCAGCCAAGAGACCCAGTACTTC.

The CDR3 nucleotides read TGTGCCAGCAGTGGCGCCCAAGTCACAGATACGCAGTATTTT. This sequence encodes CASSGAQVTDTQYF. The chain combines TRBV25-1 with TRBJ2-3; D is ambiguous. The length of the CDR3 is 14 residues. Germline values: CDR1 MGHDK, CDR2 SYGVNS. The V gene lost 4 bases and the J gene lost 2 bases, with 10 bases spanning the gap.

In this sample, this clone turned up a few times. This rearrangement joins TRBV14 to TRBJ1-1; 10 nucleotides align to TRBD1. J lost 4 bases, V lost 3 bases, and 5 bases had no gene match. CDR1 is SGHDN and CDR2 is FVKESK in the germline V gene. The CDR3 totals 15 residues. CDR3: CASSHRQGASTEAFF. CDR3 sequence (DNA): TGTGCCAGCAGCCACAGACAGGGGGCGTCCACTGAAGCTTTCTTT.

The chain uses TRBV7-9 and TRBJ1-2; D ambiguous. The CDR3 totals 13 residues. Germline V lookup: CDR1 SEHNR, CDR2 FQNEAQ (reference sequence). V was clipped by 6 bases and J by 4 bases, with 12 bases between them. The CDR3: CASSQRDLYGYTF. CDR3 nucleotides: TGTGCCAGCAGTCAGAGGGATCTCTATGGCTACACCTTC. Full variable domain (outside the CDR3, taken from reference TRBV7-9 and TRBJ1-2): DTGVSQNPRHKITKRGQNVTFRCDPISEHNRLYWYRQTLGQGPEFLTYFQNEAQLEKSRLLSDRFSAERPKGSFSTLEIQRTEQGDSAMYLCASSQRDLYGYTFGSGTRLTVV.

The chain employs TRBV24-1 and TRBJ1-2, with no clear D. CDR1 and CDR2 from the germline V gene are KGHDR and SFDVKD. This CDR3 spans 12 amino acids. Deletions cut 1 base from V and 7 bases from J, with 6 bases between. The CDR3 DNA reads TGTGCCACCAGTGATTTATCGGGTGGCTACACCTTC. Protein sequence: CATSDLSGGYTF.

The chain combines TRBV6-6 with TRBJ2-7, with D uncertain. Per germline, CDR1 MNHNY and CDR2 SVGAGI (reference sequence). The ends were cut back, 5 bases at V and 7 bases at J, with 12 bases in the middle. This CDR3 is built from 12 residues. DNA for the CDR3: TGTGCCAGCAGTCCCTTTGATAGTGAGCAGTACTTC. It translates to CASSPFDSEQYF.

This rearrangement joins TRBV6-1 to TRBJ1-5, with 8 bases fitting TRBD1. The CDR3 is 16 amino acids. Germline V lookup: CDR1 MNHNS, CDR2 SASEGT. The V gene end was trimmed by 1 base and the J gene end by 4 bases; junction bases not matched to a gene: 6. CDR3 sequence reads: CASSEVGGQANQPQHF. The DNA of the CDR3 is TGTGCCAGCAGTGAAGTGGGGGGACAGGCGAATCAGCCCCAGCATTTT.

V gene TRBV5-8 combines with J gene TRBJ1-5; the match to TRBD1 covers 11 bases. With 1 base clipped from V and 2 bases from J, the junction kept 2 bases outside the gene matches. CDR1 and CDR2 from the germline V gene are SGHTS and YDEGEE. The CDR3 loop spans 16 amino acids. This CDR3 reads CASSLWGQGGNQPQHF. The CDR3 region has the DNA TGTGCCAGCAGCTTGTGGGGACAGGGGGGCAATCAGCCCCAGCATTTT.

V usage is TRBV19 and J usage is TRBJ1-5; 7 bases line up with TRBD1. In germline, CDR1 is LNHDA, CDR2 SQIVND (reference sequence). The CDR3 is made up of 13 amino acids. V dropped 5 bases and J dropped 6; count of bases not matched to a gene: 4. The CDR3 DNA sequence: TGTGCCAGTAGTCGACAGGGCACTCAGCCCCAGCATTTT. Translated, it gives CASSRQGTQPQHF.

The V gene is TRBV18, the J gene TRBJ1-3; D may be TRBD1 (5 bases). The V end was cut by 9 bases, the J end by 0 bases, with 15 bases between. The CDR3 has 15 residues. Germline V lookup: CDR1 KGHSH, CDR2 LQKENI. The DNA of the CDR3 is TGTGCCAGTACATTCGATCAGGGCTCTGGAAACACCATATATTTT. Encoded protein: CASTFDQGSGNTIYF.

This chain links TRBV7-2 with TRBJ2-2; 8 bases agree with TRBD2. The CDR3 extends over 17 amino acids. V shed 0 bases and J 6 bases; nucleotides not matched to a gene: 9. Looked up from germline, CDR1 is SGHTA and CDR2 is FQGNSA. This CDR3 is CASSLAGGGGQAGELFF. In DNA, the CDR3 is TGTGCCAGCAGCTTAGCGGGCGGCGGGGGGCAGGCCGGGGAGCTGTTTTTT.

The chain is built from TRBV5-4 and TRBJ1-1; no clear D. V was shortened by 2 bases and J by 1 base, with 12 bases between the two germline ends. The CDR3 spans 15 residues. The germline gives CDR1 SGHNT, CDR2 YYREEE (reference sequence). CDR3 in amino acids: CASSFWQTQNTEAFF. The CDR3 bases are TGTGCCAGCAGCTTTTGGCAAACCCAGAACACTGAAGCTTTCTTT.